One sample yielded the 17 T cell receptor beta chains listed below, sequenced in a study of blood T cell repertoires in COVID-19 (dated by TCRdb to the early 2020s). Library prep was done by the immunoSEQ multiplex PCR assay. In its TCRdb copy, this immuneACCESS table keeps in-frame sequences only and misses some clones. Where compared with another copy, unresolved V genes explain less than half of these, and the others have no known cause. In all, the sample holds about 260,000 clones, and roughly 90% of those were seen once. About 10% of the sample goes to the ten largest clones. Source material: peripheral blood. These receptors all stem from a woman in her 30s with COVID-19, enrolled during active disease.

Here the CDR3 DNA reads TGTGCCAGCAGCAAGGGACTAGCGGGCCCGATCAATGAGCAGTTCTTC. This sequence encodes CASSKGLAGPINEQFF. The chain carries TRBV11-3 and TRBJ2-1; 12 bases are shared with TRBD2. Germline V gene lookup returns CDR1 SGHNT and CDR2 YENEEA. Germline trimming cut 5 bases from V and 6 bases from J; bases unmatched to any gene: 8. CDR3 length: 16 residues.

The gene calls are TRBV12-3 or TRBV12-4 and TRBJ1-1, with D possibly matching TRBD1 (5 bases). CDR3 length equals 12 residues. V was shortened by 3 bases and J by 8 bases, with 10 bases between the two germline ends. CDR3: CASSLGTEEAFF. The CDR3 DNA reads as TGTGCCAGCAGTTTGGGGACTGAGGAAGCTTTCTTT.

This clone was seen once. This chain connects TRBV19 to TRBJ2-2; the match to TRBD1 covers 7 bases. The CDR3 has 14 amino acids. V lost 4 bases and J lost 11; bases outside the gene matches: 10. Germline V gene sequence: CDR1 LNHDA, CDR2 SQIVND (reference sequence). The CDR3: CASSTRQGIGELFF. In nucleotides, the CDR3 is TGTGCCAGTAGTACGCGACAGGGAATAGGAGAGCTGTTTTTT.

This clone was seen just once. V usage is TRBV5-1 and J usage is TRBJ1-1; perhaps TRBD1 as D (5 bases). The germline V gene encodes CDR1 SGHRS and CDR2 YFSETQ. The V end lost 0 bases, the J end lost 7 bases, and 7 bases lay between the germline ends. The CDR3 runs to 12 residues. CDR3 loop: CASSLEGLEAFF. In DNA form, the CDR3 reads TGCGCCAGCAGCTTGGAGGGGCTTGAAGCTTTCTTT.

This rearrangement joins TRBV5-4 to TRBJ1-2; D is undetermined. Per germline, CDR1 SGHNT and CDR2 YYREEE (reference sequence). The CDR3 extends over 13 amino acids. V was clipped by 1 base and J by 4 bases, with 8 bases between them. As DNA, the CDR3 is TGTGCCAGCAGCTTGAGAGGTACCTATGGCTACACCTTC. This gives the protein CASSLRGTYGYTF. The whole variable domain, filled in from reference TRBV5-4 and TRBJ1-2, reads ETGVTQSPTHLIKTRGQQVTLRCSSQSGHNTVSWYQQALGQGPQFIFQYYREEENGRGNFPPRFSGLQFPNYSSELNVNALELDDSALYLCASSLRGTYGYTFGSGTRLTVV.

V and J are TRBV14 and TRBJ1-1; D remains ambiguous. Deletions cut 5 bases from V and 1 base from J, with 8 bases between. The CDR3 totals 13 residues. The germline V gene encodes CDR1 SGHDN and CDR2 FVKESK. CDR3 residues: CASSWEGNTEAFF. CDR3 coding DNA: TGTGCCAGCAGCTGGGAGGGGAACACTGAAGCTTTCTTT.

This chain joins TRBV7-9 and TRBJ2-2; 10 nucleotides line up with TRBD2. The CDR3 runs to 17 residues. Trimming cost V 4 bases and J 4 bases; bases outside gene matches: 9. Germline V gives CDR1 SEHNR, CDR2 FQNEAQ (reference sequence). CDR3 in amino acids: CASSSPRGTSVTGELFF. CDR3 nucleotide sequence: TGTGCCAGCAGCTCCCCCCGCGGGACTAGCGTCACCGGGGAGCTGTTTTTT.

This clone was detected only a few times. V gene TRBV14 combines with J gene TRBJ1-3; 7 bases map to TRBD1. V was clipped by 0 bases and J by 0 bases; unmatched bases: 5. The CDR3 length is 17 residues. Germline values: CDR1 SGHDN, CDR2 FVKESK. The DNA for the CDR3 is TGTGCCAGCAGCCAAGATAGGACAGGCCTCTCTGGAAACACCATATATTTT. This encodes CASSQDRTGLSGNTIYF.

The chain joins TRBV28 to TRBJ2-7; the D gene is possibly TRBD2 (6 bases). Germline V gene sequence: CDR1 MDHEN, CDR2 SYDVKM. The CDR3 is made up of 13 amino acids. Trimming left V 7 bases short and J 3 bases short, with 13 bases between. CDR3 sequence reads: CASTETRYYEQYF. The CDR3 DNA follows: TGTGCCAGCACCGAGACTAGATACTACGAGCAGTACTTC.

The genes are TRBV9 and TRBJ2-3; D uncertain. V shed 0 bases and J shed 8 bases, with 13 bases lying between them. Looked up from germline, CDR1 is SGDLS and CDR2 is YYNGEE. The CDR3 spans 14 residues. The CDR3 protein is CASSVAEGAATQYF. The CDR3 bases are TGTGCCAGCAGCGTAGCTGAAGGAGCCGCTACGCAGTATTTT.

The chain carries TRBV27 and TRBJ2-1; the D gene is possibly TRBD1 (6 bases). V gave up 6 bases and J gave up 0 bases, with 12 bases separating them. The CDR3 contains 15 residues. Germline CDR1 reads MNHEY; CDR2 reads SMNVEV (reference sequence). The CDR3 loop reads CASRRQESSYNEQFF. Here the CDR3 DNA reads TGTGCCAGCAGACGACAGGAGAGCTCCTACAATGAGCAGTTCTTC.

The rearrangement links TRBV28 to TRBJ2-2; TRBD2 might be the D (5 bases). V was clipped by 3 bases and J by 1 base, with 6 bases between them. The germline V gene has CDR1 MDHEN and CDR2 SYDVKM. There are 14 residues in the CDR3. DNA for the CDR3: TGTGCCAGCAGTTTCGGGGAGAACACCGGGGAGCTGTTTTTT. Residues: CASSFGENTGELFF.

This clone appeared a few times. V and J are TRBV6-5 and TRBJ1-1; no reliable D call. The CDR3 extends over 12 amino acids. Per germline, CDR1 MNHEY and CDR2 SVGAGI. V was trimmed by 0 bases and J by 8 bases, leaving 7 bases between them. The CDR3 DNA sequence: TGTGCCAGCAGTTACTCGTCACAGGAAGCTTTCTTT. It yields the protein CASSYSSQEAFF.

The chain recombines TRBV7-9 with TRBJ2-7, with 13 bases that match TRBD2. V shed 11 bases, J shed 0 bases, and the junction held 7 bases outside the gene matches. The CDR3 has 15 amino acids. Germline assignment: CDR1 SEHNR and CDR2 FQNEAQ (reference sequence). The CDR3 nucleotides read TGTGCCTCGACTAGCGGGAGGTCTACCTCCTACGAGCAGTACTTC. It codes for CASTSGRSTSYEQYF.

The rearrangement joins TRBV7-2 to TRBJ1-6, with D maybe TRBD1 (5 bases). V gave up 0 bases and J gave up 0 bases, with 15 bases separating them. The CDR3 consists of 19 residues. CDR1 is SGHTA and CDR2 is FQGNSA in the germline V gene. Written as DNA, the CDR3 is TGTGCCAGCAGCTTAGCAGGCTCAGGGTTGAGCTCCTATAATTCACCCCTCCACTTT. Amino acid sequence: CASSLAGSGLSSYNSPLHF.

The chain links TRBV5-1 to TRBJ1-2; D ambiguous. This CDR3 comprises 12 residues. Trimming left V 1 base short and J 8 bases short, with 9 bases between. Germline V gives CDR1 SGHRS, CDR2 YFSETQ. The DNA of the CDR3 is TGCGCCAGCAGCTTGTACGGGGAAGGCTACACCTTC. It specifies CASSLYGEGYTF.

This clone was detected only a few times. V usage is TRBV7-2 and J usage is TRBJ2-5; 11 bases line up with TRBD2. The ends lost 5 bases at V and 5 bases at J; junction bases unmatched: 7. Germline values: CDR1 SGHTA, CDR2 FQGNSA. The CDR3 runs to 15 residues. This CDR3 is CASSGGLAVLETQYF. The CDR3 DNA is TGTGCCAGCAGCGGGGGACTAGCGGTCCTCGAGACCCAGTACTTC.